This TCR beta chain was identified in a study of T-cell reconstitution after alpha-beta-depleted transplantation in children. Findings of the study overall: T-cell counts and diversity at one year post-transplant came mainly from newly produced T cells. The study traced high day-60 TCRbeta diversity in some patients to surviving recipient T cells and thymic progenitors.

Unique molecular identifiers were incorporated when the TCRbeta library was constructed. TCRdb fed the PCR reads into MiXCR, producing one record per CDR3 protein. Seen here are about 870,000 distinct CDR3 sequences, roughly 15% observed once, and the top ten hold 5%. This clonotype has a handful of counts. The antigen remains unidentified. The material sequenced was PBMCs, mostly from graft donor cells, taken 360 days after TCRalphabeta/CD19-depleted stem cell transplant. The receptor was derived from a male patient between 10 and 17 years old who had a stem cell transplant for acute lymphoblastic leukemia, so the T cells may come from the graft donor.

The CDR3 sequence: CASSWSLIGLRNTGELFF. The CDR3 DNA follows: TGCGCCAGCAGCTGGAGCCTCATCGGACTGAGAAACACCGGGGAGCTGTTTTTT. This sequence joins TRBV5-1 and TRBJ2-2, with D perhaps TRBD2 (5 bases). The V end lost 3 bases, the J end lost 2 bases, and 20 bases lay between the germline ends. CDR3 length equals 18 residues. Germline CDR1 SGHRS, CDR2 YFSETQ.